This T cell receptor beta chain was retrieved from a study of early T cells in non-severe SARS-CoV-2 infection (dated by TCRdb to the early 2020s). At the level of the whole study: Bulk RNA from unsorted whole blood was used for TCR sequencing, so alpha and beta chains could not be paired.

Library generation was performed with 5' RACE. Instrument on record: NextSeq 500. In the TCR library protocol, unique molecular identifiers were attached to individual cDNA molecules to correct for PCR bias and sequencing error. Both TCR alpha and beta chains were sequenced, and tight co-correlation was observed between alpha and beta sequence abundances in each sample. The original methods were these. Decombinator V4 was used to annotate the V gene, J gene and CDR3 of the TCR sequences. TCRs were defined as expanded if a significant change between any two time points was detected under a Poisson model with p below 0.0001. TCR abundances were normalised to the total number of TCRs sequenced per sample and expressed as counts per million. MAIT TCRs were defined by TRAV1-2 paired with TRAJ12, TRAJ20 or TRAJ33, and iNKT TCRs by TRAV10 paired with TRAJ18. VDJdb, accessed 1 November 2021, was searched for CMV, EBV and SARS-CoV-2 annotated TCRs, with TCRs annotated for multiple antigens excluded. TCRdb trimmed public reads at Q25 via fastp, called clones via MiXCR and kept in-frame beta chains. Here each entry gathers all rows of one CDR3 protein and keeps the most common genes and DNA. The V and J calls and clone size are TCRdb's, not the authors'. The sample contains approximately 66,000 distinct CDR3 sequences, less than 15% of them found a single time. The ten largest clones capture 5.2% of the sample.

The germline V gene (reference sequence) provides CDR1 DFQATT and CDR2 SNEGSKA. The CDR3 spans 14 residues, from the cysteine through the phenylalanine. Only the CDR3 DNA is retained, 42 bases long and in frame from the first base. V and J lose 3 bases and 6 bases, and a span of 15 bases separates them. As concerns this clonotype: Its antigen is still unknown. Per-nucleotide qualities are absent, and no much larger clonotype sits a single base away.

This was a case-control study nested in a cohort of healthcare workers in London, UK, who had nasopharyngeal swab PCR tests and blood samples taken every week. Healthcare workers were enrolled in the week of the UK lockdown, from 23 to 31 March 2020, and were followed every week for up to roughly 16 weeks. Broad study findings and their caveats: VDJdb matching was skewed toward anti-spike CD8 responses and likely underestimated virus-specific expansions by missing private and CD4 specificities.

This receptor chain uses TRBV20-1 and TRBJ1-5; a weak D assignment points to TRBD1 (5 bases agree). Sequencing used whole blood. The source is an adult who was a healthcare worker with PCR-confirmed SARS-CoV-2 infection or an uninfected control (not recorded which). The CDR3 is CSASSQGLFQPQHF. The DNA sequence is TGCAGTGCTAGTTCGCAGGGATTGTTTCAGCCCCAGCATTTT.